A selection of T cell receptor beta chains follows, all from one sample in a study of shared clonotypes between healthy human individuals. TCRdb's copy holds only in-frame clones and misses some; the assay was immunoSEQ multiplex PCR. The sample has about 1 million clones, about 76% seen once. The sample taken for sequencing was memory CD4+ T cells sorted from blood. These receptors came from a man aged 18 to 30 in good health. Each CDR3 is given without its conserved first and last residue. Clone size is not always given. Where it is, it says once, few, many or a class for expanded clones.

11,few,TRBJ1-1,TRBV11-2,ASSRGMNTEAF
11,NA,TRBJ1-2,TRBV28,ASSEDRNYGYT
11,NA,TRBJ1-6,TRBV30,AWVGQGQSPLH
11,NA,TRBJ1-5,TRBV6-1,ASSELGNQPQH
15,NA,TRBJ2-3,TRBV7-2,ASSPGLAGARTDTQY
12,NA,TRBJ1-1,TRBV6-1,ASSEKSMNTEAF
11,NA,TRBJ2-5,TRBV10-2,ASRSGMAETQY
13,NA,TRBJ2-5,TRBV6-5,ASSYGGARTETQY
12,NA,TRBJ1-2,TRBV7-9,ASSLVSVQETPF
14,NA,TRBJ2-1,TRBV4-3,ASSQGDSGSRNEQF
12,NA,TRBJ2-7,TRBV5-1,ASSLSRGDYEQY
13,once,TRBJ2-2,TRBV6-5,ASSQARRVTGELF
14,NA,TRBJ2-7,TRBV7-9,ASSLVRTSGFHEQY
13,NA,TRBJ1-4,TRBV19,ASSRMTGGDEKLF
12,NA,TRBJ2-2,TRBV19,ASSIPVRSGELF
13,few,TRBJ1-3,TRBV9,ASRAGFSAGNTIY
12,once,TRBJ1-3,TRBV12-5,ASGYHSSGNTIY
14,NA,TRBJ2-1,TRBV5-6,ASSLVLSGGRDEQF
10,many,TRBJ1-2,TRBV10-3,AIPGQYYGYT
10,once,TRBJ1-3,TRBV30,ACDLSGNTIY
15,NA,TRBJ2-5,TRBV5-1,ASSSGTSGRAGETQY
9,NA,TRBJ2-5,TRBV5-1,ASSFSETQY
12,once,TRBJ2-7,TRBV7-2,ASSTGTGGSEQY
15,NA,TRBJ2-2,TRBV7-2,ASSSTSGLRVTGELF
12,NA,TRBJ2-7,TRBV7-9,ASSSRQGSYEQY
12,few,TRBJ1-6,TRBV27,ASRRESYNSPLH
13,NA,TRBJ1-2,TRBV5-1,ASSLVAAANYGYT
11,few,TRBJ1-1,TRBV18,ASSPTKNTEAF
15,once,TRBJ2-1,TRBV2,ASSESGGRNSYNEQF
15,NA,TRBJ2-3,TRBV21-1,ASSKCPASSSTDTQY
14,NA,TRBJ2-7,TRBV4-1,ASSLGRDSYLYEQY
12,NA,TRBJ2-2,TRBV7-3,ASGSTSVSGELF
13,NA,TRBJ2-7,TRBV9,ASSVSASGSYEQY
11,few,TRBJ2-5,TRBV5-1,ASSPRLQETQY